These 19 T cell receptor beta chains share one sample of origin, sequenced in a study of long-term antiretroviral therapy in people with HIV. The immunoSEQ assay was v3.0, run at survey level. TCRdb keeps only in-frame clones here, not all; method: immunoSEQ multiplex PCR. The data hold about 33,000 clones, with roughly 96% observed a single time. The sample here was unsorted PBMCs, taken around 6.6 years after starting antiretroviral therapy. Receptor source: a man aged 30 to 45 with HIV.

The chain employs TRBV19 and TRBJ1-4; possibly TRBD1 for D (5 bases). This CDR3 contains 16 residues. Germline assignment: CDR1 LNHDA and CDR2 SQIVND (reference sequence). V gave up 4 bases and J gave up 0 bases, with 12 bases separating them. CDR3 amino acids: CASSSYRLPTNEKLFF. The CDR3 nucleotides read TGTGCCAGTAGTAGCTACAGGCTTCCAACTAATGAAAAACTGTTTTTT.

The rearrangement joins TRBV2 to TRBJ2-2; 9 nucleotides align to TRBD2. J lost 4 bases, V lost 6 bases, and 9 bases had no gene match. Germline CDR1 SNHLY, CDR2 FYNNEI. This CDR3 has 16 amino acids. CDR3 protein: CASSLGGRVGTGELFF. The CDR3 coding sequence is TGTGCCAGCAGCCTTGGCGGGAGGGTGGGCACCGGGGAGCTGTTTTTT.

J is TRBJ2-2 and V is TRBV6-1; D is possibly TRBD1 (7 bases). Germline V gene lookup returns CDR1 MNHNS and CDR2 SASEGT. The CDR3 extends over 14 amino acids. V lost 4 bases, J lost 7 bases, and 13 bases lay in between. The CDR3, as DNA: TGTGCCAGCAGTGTCACAGGGGAGGACGGGGAGCTGTTTTTT. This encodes CASSVTGEDGELFF.

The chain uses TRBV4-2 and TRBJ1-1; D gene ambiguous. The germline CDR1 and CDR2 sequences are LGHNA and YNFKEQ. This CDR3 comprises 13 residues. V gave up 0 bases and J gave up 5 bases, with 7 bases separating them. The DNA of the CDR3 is TGTGCCAGCAGCCAAGAATACGAAACTGAAGCTTTCTTT. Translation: CASSQEYETEAFF.

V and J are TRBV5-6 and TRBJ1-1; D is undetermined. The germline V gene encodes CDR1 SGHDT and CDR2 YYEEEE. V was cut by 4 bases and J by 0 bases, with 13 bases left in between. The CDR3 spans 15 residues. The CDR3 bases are TGTGCCAGCAGCCCTTTCTCTAGGGTGAACACTGAAGCTTTCTTT. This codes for CASSPFSRVNTEAFF.

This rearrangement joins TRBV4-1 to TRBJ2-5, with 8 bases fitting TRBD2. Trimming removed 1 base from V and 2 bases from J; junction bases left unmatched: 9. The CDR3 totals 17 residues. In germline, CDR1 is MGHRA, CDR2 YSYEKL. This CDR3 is CASSQGDGRARQETQYF. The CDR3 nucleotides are TGCGCCAGCAGCCAAGGGGACGGGAGGGCCCGGCAAGAGACCCAGTACTTC.

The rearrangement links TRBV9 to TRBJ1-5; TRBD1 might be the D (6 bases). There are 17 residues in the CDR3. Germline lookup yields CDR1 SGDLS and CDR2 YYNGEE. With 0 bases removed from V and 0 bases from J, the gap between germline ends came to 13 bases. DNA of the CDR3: TGTGCCAGCAGCGTAGATGATGGGGACAATAGCAATCAGCCCCAGCATTTT. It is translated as CASSVDDGDNSNQPQHF.

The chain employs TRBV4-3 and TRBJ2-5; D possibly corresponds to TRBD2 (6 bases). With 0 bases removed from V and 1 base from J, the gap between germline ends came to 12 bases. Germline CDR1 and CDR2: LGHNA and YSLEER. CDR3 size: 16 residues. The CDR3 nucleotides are TGCGCCAGCAGCCAAGATTTGACTAGTCTCCAAGAGACCCAGTACTTC. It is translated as CASSQDLTSLQETQYF.

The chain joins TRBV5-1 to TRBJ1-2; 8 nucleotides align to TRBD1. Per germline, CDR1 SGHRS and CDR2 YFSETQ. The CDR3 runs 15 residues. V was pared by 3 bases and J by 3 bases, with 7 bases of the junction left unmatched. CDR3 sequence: CASSWSSTGDYGYTF. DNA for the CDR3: TGCGCCAGCAGCTGGTCGTCGACAGGGGACTATGGCTACACCTTC.

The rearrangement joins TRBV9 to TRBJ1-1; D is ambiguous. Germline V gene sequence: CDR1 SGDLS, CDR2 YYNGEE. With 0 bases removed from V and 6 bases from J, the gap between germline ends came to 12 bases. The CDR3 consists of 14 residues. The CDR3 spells CASSVVWDRSEAFF. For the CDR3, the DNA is TGTGCCAGCAGCGTAGTATGGGATAGGTCTGAAGCTTTCTTT. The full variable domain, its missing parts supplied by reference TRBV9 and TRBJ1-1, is DSGVTQTPKHLITATGQRVTLRCSPRSGDLSVYWYQQSLDQGLQFLIQYYNGEERAKGNILERFSAQQFPDLHSELNLSSLELGDSALYFCASSVVWDRSEAFFGQGTRLTVV.

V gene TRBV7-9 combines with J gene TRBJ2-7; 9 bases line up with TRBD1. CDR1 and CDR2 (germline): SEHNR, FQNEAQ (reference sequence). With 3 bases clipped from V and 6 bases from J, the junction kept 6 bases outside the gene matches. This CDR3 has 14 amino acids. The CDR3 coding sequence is TGTGCCAGCAGCTTCCCGACAGGGGGGGGCGAGCAGTACTTC. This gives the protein CASSFPTGGGEQYF.

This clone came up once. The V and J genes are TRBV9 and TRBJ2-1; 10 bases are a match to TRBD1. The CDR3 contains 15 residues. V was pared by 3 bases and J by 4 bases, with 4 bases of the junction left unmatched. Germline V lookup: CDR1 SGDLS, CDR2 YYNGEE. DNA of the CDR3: TGTGCCAGCAGCGCCTCGGGACAGGGGTACAATGAGCAGTTCTTC. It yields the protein CASSASGQGYNEQFF.

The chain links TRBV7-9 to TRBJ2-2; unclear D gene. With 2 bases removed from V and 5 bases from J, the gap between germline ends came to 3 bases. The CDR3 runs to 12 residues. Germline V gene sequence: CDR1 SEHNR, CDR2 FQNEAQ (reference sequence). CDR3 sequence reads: CASSLPTGELFF. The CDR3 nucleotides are TGTGCCAGCAGCTTACCAACCGGGGAGCTGTTTTTT. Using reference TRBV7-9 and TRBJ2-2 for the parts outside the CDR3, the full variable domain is DTGVSQNPRHKITKRGQNVTFRCDPISEHNRLYWYRQTLGQGPEFLTYFQNEAQLEKSRLLSDRFSAERPKGSFSTLEIQRTEQGDSAMYLCASSLPTGELFFGEGSRLTVL.

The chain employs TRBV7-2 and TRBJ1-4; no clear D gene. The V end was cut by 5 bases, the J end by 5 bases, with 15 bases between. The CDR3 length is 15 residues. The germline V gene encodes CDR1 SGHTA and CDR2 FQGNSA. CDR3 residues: CASSPSGSWNEKLFF. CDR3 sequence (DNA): TGTGCCAGCAGCCCATCAGGCAGCTGGAATGAAAAACTGTTTTTT.

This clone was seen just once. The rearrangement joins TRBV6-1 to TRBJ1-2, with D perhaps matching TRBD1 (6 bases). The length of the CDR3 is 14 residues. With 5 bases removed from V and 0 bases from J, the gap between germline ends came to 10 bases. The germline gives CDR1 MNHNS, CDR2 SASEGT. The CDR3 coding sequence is TGTGCCAGCAGTACAGGGCCAGCTAACTATGGCTACACCTTC. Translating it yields CASSTGPANYGYTF.

The chain's CDR3 is CASINRGENSPLHF. In DNA form, the CDR3 reads TGTGCCAGCATCAATAGGGGGGAAAATTCACCCCTCCACTTT. The rearrangement uses TRBV2 and TRBJ1-6; tentatively, D is TRBD1 (6 bases). Trimming stripped 7 bases from V and 7 bases from J, with 14 bases between. Germline CDR1 is SNHLY and CDR2 is FYNNEI. There are 14 residues in the CDR3.

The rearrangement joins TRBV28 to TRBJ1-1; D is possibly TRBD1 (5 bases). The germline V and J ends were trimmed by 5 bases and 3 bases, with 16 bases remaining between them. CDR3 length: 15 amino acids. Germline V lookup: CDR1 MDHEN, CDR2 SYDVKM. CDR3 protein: CASSPRRGAYTEAFF. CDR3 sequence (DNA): TGTGCCAGCAGTCCCCGGAGGGGCGCGTACACTGAAGCTTTCTTT. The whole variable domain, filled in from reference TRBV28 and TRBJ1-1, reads DVKVTQSSRYLVKRTGEKVFLECVQDMDHENMFWYRQDPGLGLRLIYFSYDVKMKEKGDIPEGYSVSREKKERFSLILESASTNQTSMYLCASSPRRGAYTEAFFGQGTRLTVV.

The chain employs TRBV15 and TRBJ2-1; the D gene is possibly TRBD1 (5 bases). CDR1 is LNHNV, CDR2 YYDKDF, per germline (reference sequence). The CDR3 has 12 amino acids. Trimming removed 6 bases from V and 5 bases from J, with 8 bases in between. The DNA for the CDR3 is TGTGCCACCAGTAGGGGCAACAATGAGCAGTTCTTC. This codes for CATSRGNNEQFF. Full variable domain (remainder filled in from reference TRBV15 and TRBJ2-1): DAMVIQNPRYQVTQFGKPVTLSCSQTLNHNVMYWYQQKSSQAPKLLFHYYDKDFNNEADTPDNFQSRRPNTSFCFLDIRSPGLGDTAMYLCATSRGNNEQFFGPGTRLTVL.

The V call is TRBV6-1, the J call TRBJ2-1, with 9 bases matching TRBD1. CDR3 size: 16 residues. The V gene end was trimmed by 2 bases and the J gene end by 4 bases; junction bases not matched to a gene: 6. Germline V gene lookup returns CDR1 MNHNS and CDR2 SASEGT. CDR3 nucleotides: TGTGCCAGCAGTGAACGACAGGGGGTCCTTTACAATGAGCAGTTCTTC. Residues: CASSERQGVLYNEQFF.